Described below is a single T cell receptor beta chain sequence and its context. The CDR3 loop spans 16 amino acids. CDR1 is MNHNS, CDR2 SASEGT, per germline. The entry originates in a study of blood T cells in healthy people across ages. Primed by a sample-barcoded 5' primer and a J-beta primer mix, a second PCR proceeded for roughly 6 to 12 cycles. TCRdb recomputed calls from the 5' RACE reads with MiXCR, one row per CDR3 protein. This table holds over 750,000 distinct CDR3 sequences, 25% found once. These same records also appear under a second study, on T cells of mothers and their children.

The material sequenced was blood. This sequence was found in a boy aged 10-17 years in good health. This sequence joins TRBV6-1 and TRBJ2-5; 13 bases match TRBD2. The end of the DNA fits TRBJ2-1 better, so the J call may be wrong. CDR3 nucleotides: TGTGCCAGCAGTGCTCTGGGACTAGCGGGATACAATGAGCAGTTCTTC. It translates to CASSALGLAGYNEQFF.